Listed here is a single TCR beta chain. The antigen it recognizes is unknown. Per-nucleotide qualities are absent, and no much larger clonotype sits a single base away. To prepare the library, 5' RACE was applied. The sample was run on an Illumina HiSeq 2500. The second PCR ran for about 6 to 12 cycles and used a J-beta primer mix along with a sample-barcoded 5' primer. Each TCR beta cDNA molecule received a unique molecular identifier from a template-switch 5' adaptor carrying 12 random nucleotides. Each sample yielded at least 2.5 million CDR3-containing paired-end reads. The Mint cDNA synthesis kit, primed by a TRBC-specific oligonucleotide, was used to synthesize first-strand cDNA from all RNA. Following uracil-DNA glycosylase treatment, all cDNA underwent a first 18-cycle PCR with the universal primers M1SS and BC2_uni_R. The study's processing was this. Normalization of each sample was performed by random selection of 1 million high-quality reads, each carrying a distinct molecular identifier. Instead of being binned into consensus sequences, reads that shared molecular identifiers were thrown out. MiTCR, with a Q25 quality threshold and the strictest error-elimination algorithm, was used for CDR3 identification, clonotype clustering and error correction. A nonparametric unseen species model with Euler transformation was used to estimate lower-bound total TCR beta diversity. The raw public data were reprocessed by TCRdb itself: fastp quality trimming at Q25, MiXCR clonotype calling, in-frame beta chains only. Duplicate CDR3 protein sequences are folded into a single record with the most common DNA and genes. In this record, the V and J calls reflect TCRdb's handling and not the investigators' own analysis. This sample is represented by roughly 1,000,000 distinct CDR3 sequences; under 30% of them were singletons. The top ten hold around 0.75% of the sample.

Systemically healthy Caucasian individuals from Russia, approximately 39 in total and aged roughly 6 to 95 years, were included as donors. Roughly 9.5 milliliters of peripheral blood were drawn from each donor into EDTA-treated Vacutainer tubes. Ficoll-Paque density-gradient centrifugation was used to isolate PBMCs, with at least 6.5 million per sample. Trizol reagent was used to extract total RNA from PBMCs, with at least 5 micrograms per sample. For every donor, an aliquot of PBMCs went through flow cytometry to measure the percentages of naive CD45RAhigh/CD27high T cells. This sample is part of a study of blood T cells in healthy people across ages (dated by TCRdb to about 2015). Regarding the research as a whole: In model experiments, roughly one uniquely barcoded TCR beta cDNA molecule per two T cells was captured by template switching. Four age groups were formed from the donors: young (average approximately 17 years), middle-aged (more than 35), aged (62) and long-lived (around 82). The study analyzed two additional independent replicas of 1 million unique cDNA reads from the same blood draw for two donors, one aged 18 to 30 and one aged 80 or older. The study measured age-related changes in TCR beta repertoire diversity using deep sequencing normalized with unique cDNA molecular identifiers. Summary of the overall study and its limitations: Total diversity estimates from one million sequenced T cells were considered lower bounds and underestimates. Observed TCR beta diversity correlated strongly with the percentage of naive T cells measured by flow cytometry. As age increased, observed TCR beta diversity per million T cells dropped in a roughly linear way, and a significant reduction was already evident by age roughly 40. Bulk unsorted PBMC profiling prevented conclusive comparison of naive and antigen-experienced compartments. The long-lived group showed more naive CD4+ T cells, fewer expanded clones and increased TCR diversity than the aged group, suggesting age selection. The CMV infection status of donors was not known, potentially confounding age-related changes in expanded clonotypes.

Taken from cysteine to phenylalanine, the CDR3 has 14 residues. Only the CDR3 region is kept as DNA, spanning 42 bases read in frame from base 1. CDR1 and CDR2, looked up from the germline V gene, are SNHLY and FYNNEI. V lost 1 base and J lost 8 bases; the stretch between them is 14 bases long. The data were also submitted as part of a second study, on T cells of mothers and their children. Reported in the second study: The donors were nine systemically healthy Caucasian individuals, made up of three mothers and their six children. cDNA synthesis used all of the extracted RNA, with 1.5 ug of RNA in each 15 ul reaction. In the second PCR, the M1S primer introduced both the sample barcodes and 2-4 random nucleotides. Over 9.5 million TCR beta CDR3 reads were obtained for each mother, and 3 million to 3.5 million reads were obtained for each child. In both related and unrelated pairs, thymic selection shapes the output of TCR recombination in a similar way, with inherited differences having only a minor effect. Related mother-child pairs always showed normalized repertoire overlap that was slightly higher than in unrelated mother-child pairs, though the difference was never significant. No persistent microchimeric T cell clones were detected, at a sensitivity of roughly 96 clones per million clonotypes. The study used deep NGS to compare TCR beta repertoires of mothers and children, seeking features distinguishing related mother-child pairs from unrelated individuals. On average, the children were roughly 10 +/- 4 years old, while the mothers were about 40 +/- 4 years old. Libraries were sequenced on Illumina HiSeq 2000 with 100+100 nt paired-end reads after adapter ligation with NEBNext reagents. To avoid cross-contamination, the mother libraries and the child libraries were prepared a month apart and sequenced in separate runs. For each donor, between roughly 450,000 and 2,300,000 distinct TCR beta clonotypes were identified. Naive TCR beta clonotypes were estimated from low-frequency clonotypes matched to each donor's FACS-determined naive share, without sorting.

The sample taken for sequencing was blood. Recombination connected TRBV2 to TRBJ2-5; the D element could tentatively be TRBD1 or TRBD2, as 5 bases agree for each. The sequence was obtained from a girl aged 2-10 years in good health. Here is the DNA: TGTGCCAGCAGTGAAGTCTGGGGGATCGGTACCCAGTACTTC. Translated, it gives CASSEVWGIGTQYF.